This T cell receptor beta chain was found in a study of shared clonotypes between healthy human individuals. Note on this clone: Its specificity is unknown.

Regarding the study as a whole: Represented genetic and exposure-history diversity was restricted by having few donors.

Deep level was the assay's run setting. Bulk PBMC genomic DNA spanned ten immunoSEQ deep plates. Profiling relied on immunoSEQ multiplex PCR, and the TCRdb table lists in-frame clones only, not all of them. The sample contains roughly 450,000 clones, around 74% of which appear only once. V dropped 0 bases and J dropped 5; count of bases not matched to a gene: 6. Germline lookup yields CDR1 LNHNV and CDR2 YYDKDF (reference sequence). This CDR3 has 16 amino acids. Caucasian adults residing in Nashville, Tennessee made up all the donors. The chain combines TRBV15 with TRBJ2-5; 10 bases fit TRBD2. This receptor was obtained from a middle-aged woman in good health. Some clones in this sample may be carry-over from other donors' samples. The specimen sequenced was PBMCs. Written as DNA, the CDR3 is TGTGCCACCAGCAGAGAAGGGGCTAGCGGGGGTGAGACCCAGTACTTC. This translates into CATSREGASGGETQYF.